A selection of T cell receptor beta chains follows, all from one sample in a study of T-cell reconstitution after alpha-beta-depleted transplantation in children. TCRdb re-called the PCR reads through MiXCR, storing one row per CDR3 protein. The sample holds hundreds of thousands of distinct CDR3 sequences, roughly 10% seen once. Sequencing used peripheral blood, obtained 180 days after TCRalphabeta/CD19-depleted stem cell transplant. The source is a male patient between 2 and 10 years old who had a stem cell transplant for chronic granulomatous disease, so the T cells may come from the graft donor. CDR3s include the opening cysteine and the closing phenylalanine or tryptophan. A D gene is named only where the DNA matches it firmly. Sizes are listed as how often the clone was seen (once, few, many) or a class if it is expanded.

d_call: NA
j_call: TRBJ1-4
clone_size: many
v_call: TRBV28
cdr3_aa: CASSTPGREKLFF
cdr3_nt: TGTGCCAGCAGCACTCCGGGACGCGAAAAACTGTTTTTT

d_call: NA
j_call: TRBJ1-1
clone_size: many
v_call: TRBV28
cdr3_aa: CASRTEVKNTEAFF
cdr3_nt: TGTGCCAGCAGGACGGAGGTAAAGAACACTGAAGCTTTCTTT

d_call: NA
j_call: TRBJ2-1
clone_size: many
v_call: TRBV15
cdr3_aa: CATRHGQTPFYNEQFF
cdr3_nt: TGTGCCACTCGTCATGGACAGACACCTTTCTACAATGAGCAGTTCTTC

d_call: NA
j_call: TRBJ1-5
clone_size: many
v_call: TRBV5-1
cdr3_aa: CASSLVPGVNQPQHF
cdr3_nt: TGCGCCAGCAGCTTGGTACCAGGGGTCAATCAGCCCCAGCATTTT

d_call: NA
j_call: TRBJ2-7
clone_size: many
v_call: TRBV4-2
cdr3_aa: CASSQRAGRTYEQYF
cdr3_nt: TGTGCCAGCAGCCAAAGGGCGGGAAGAACCTACGAGCAGTACTTC

d_call: NA
j_call: TRBJ1-2
clone_size: many
v_call: TRBV29-1
cdr3_aa: CSVGLGGYTF
cdr3_nt: TGCAGCGTTGGGTTGGGTGGCTACACCTTC

d_call: NA
j_call: TRBJ2-3
clone_size: many
v_call: TRBV11-2
cdr3_aa: CASSPRPTDTQYF
cdr3_nt: TGTGCCAGCAGCCCCCGCCCCACAGATACGCAGTATTTT

d_call: NA
j_call: TRBJ2-3
clone_size: many
v_call: TRBV15
cdr3_aa: CATSRDRSDTQYF
cdr3_nt: TGTGCCACCAGCAGAGATCGTTCCGATACGCAGTATTTT

d_call: NA
j_call: TRBJ2-2
clone_size: many
v_call: TRBV12-3/TRBV12-4
cdr3_aa: CASSHGAPSYGELFF
cdr3_nt: TGTGCCAGCAGCCATGGGGCCCCCTCATACGGGGAGCTGTTTTTT

d_call: NA
j_call: TRBJ2-1
clone_size: many
v_call: TRBV12-3/TRBV12-4
cdr3_aa: CASSLSVSQAGFF
cdr3_nt: TGTGCCAGCAGTTTATCTGTTTCGCAGGCGGGGTTCTTC

d_call: TRBD1
j_call: TRBJ2-7
clone_size: many
v_call: TRBV5-6
cdr3_aa: CASSLYDRVAYEQYF
cdr3_nt: TGTGCCAGCAGCTTGTACGACAGGGTGGCCTACGAGCAGTACTTC

d_call: TRBD2
j_call: TRBJ2-1
clone_size: many
v_call: TRBV7-3
cdr3_aa: CASSFRAGDYNEQFF
cdr3_nt: TGTGCCAGCAGCTTTAGAGCGGGAGACTACAATGAGCAGTTCTTC

d_call: TRBD2
j_call: TRBJ2-1
clone_size: many
v_call: TRBV6-2/TRBV6-3
cdr3_aa: CASSSLAGYENEQFF
cdr3_nt: TGTGCCAGCAGTTCACTAGCGGGGTACGAGAATGAGCAGTTCTTC

d_call: NA
j_call: TRBJ2-1
clone_size: many
v_call: TRBV5-1
cdr3_aa: CASSLGAGSYNEQFF
cdr3_nt: TGCGCCAGCAGCTTGGGGGCAGGCTCTTACAATGAGCAGTTCTTC

d_call: TRBD1
j_call: TRBJ2-7
clone_size: many
v_call: TRBV11-2
cdr3_aa: CASSSFRGQTAYEQYF
cdr3_nt: TGTGCCAGCAGCTCATTCCGGGGACAGACAGCCTACGAGCAGTACTTC

d_call: NA
j_call: TRBJ1-4
clone_size: many
v_call: TRBV20-1
cdr3_aa: CSTQDRSTNEKLFF
cdr3_nt: TGCAGTACCCAAGACAGGTCAACTAATGAAAAACTGTTTTTT